The clone carrying this T cell receptor (beta chain) was counted a few times. These data come from a study of spatial heterogeneity in lung cancer. V gave up 4 bases and J gave up 3 bases; unmatched junction bases: 3. Germline V lookup: CDR1 ENHRY, CDR2 SYGVKD. This CDR3 is 14 amino acids long. Documented time point: sample taken at primary tumor resection. The donors were approximately 65 patients with non-small cell lung cancer that was early-stage and untreated. Researchers sequenced whole RNA taken from tumor, nontumor lung or frozen PBMC without sorting. Individually, TCR cDNA molecules were each labelled with a unique molecular identifier. Via MiXCR, TCRdb re-called the 5' RACE reads, giving one row per CDR3 protein. Here the sample spans about 38,000 distinct CDR3 sequences, around 7.2% being singletons.

This sequence was found in a male donor with early-stage non-small cell lung cancer. The chain uses TRBV10-3 and TRBJ2-5, with 9 bases aligning to TRBD1. The specimen was PBMCs, collected at surgery. The CDR3 nucleotides read TGTGCCATCAGTGGTTGGGACAGGGAAGAGACCCAGTACTTC. As protein: CAISGWDREETQYF.